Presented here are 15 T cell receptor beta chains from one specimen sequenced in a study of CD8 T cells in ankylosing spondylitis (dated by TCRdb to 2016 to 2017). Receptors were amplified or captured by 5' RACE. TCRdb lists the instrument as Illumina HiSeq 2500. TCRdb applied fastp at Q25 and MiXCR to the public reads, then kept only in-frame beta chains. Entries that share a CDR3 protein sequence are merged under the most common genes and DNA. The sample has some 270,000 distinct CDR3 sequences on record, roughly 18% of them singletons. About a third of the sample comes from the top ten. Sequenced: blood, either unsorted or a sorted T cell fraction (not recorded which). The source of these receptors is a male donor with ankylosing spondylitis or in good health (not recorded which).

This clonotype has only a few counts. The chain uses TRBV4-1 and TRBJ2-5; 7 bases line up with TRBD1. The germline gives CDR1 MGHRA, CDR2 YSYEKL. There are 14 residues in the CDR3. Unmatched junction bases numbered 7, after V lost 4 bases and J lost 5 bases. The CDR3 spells CASSPDRPGETQYF. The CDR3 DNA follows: TGCGCCAGCAGCCCGGACAGGCCCGGGGAGACCCAGTACTTC.

CDR3 sequence: CASRKGGGGAFF. The CDR3 DNA reads as TGTGCCAGCAGAAAAGGTGGGGGGGGCGCTTTCTTT. J is TRBJ1-1 and V is TRBV12-3 or TRBV12-4; tentatively, D is TRBD1 (6 bases). Trimming shortened V by 6 bases and J by 11 bases, and 16 bases separated the two germline ends. There are 12 residues in the CDR3.

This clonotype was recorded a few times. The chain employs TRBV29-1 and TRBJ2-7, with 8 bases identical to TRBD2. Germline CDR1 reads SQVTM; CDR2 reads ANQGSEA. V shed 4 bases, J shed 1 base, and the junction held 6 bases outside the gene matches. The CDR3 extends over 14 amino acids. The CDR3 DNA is TGCAGCGTTGTTCCCGGGACTAGATCCTACGAGCAGTACTTC. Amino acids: CSVVPGTRSYEQYF.

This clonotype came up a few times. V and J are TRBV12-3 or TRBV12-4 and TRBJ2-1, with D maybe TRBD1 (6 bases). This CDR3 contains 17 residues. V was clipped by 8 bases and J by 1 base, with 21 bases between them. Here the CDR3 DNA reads TGTGCCAGCGGGAGCGTCGGGACAAAAAAATCCTACAATGAGCAGTTCTTC. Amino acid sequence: CASGSVGTKKSYNEQFF.

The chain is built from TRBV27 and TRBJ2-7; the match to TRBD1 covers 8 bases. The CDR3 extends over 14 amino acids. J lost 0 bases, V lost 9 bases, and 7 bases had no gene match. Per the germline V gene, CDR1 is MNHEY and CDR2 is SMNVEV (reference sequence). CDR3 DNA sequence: TGTGCCAGTAGCCCAGGGGGCCCCTCCTACGAGCAGTACTTC. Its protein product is CASSPGGPSYEQYF.

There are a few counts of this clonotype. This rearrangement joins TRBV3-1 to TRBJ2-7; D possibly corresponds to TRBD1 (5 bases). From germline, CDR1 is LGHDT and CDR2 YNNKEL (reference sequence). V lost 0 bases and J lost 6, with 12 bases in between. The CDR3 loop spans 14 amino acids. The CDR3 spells CASSQEGLVGEQYF. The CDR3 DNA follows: TGTGCCAGCAGCCAAGAGGGGCTAGTCGGCGAGCAGTACTTC.

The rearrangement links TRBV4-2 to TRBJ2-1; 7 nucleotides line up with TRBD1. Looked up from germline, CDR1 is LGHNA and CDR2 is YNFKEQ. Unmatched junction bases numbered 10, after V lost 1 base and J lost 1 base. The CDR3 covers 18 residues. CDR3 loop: CASSQVVGGPNSYNEQFF. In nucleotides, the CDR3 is TGTGCCAGCAGCCAAGTTGTAGGGGGCCCCAATTCCTACAATGAGCAGTTCTTC.

CDR3 in DNA: TGTGCCAGCAGCGAACTAGCGGGAGAGACCTACGAGCAGTACTTC. It translates to CASSELAGETYEQYF. The chain carries TRBV9 and TRBJ2-7; TRBD2 aligns across 11 bases. CDR3 length equals 15 residues. Trimming removed 3 bases from V and 2 bases from J; junction bases left unmatched: 4. Germline V gene data show CDR1 as SGDLS and CDR2 as YYNGEE. The full variable domain, in which reference TRBV9 and TRBJ2-7 provide the parts outside the CDR3, is DSGVTQTPKHLITATGQRVTLRCSPRSGDLSVYWYQQSLDQGLQFLIQYYNGEERAKGNILERFSAQQFPDLHSELNLSSLELGDSALYFCASSELAGETYEQYFGPGTRLTVT.

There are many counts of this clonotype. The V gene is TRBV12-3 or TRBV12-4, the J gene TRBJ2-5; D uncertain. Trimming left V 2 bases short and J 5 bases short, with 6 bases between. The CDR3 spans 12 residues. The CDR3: CASSLRRETQYF. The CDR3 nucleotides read TGTGCCAGCAGTTTACGGCGGGAGACCCAGTACTTC.

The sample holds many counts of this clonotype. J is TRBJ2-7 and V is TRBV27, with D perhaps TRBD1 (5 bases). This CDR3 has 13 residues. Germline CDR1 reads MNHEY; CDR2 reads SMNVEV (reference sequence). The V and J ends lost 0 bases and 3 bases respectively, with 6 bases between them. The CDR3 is CASSLSGRYEQYF. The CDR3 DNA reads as TGTGCCAGCAGTTTATCGGGGCGCTACGAGCAGTACTTC.

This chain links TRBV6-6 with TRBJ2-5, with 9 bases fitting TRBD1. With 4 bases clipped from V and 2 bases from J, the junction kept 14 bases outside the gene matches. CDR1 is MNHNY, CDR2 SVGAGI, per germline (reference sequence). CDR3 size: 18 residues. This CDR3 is CASSFGQGMGIGQETQYF. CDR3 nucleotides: TGTGCCAGCAGTTTCGGACAGGGGATGGGCATCGGTCAAGAGACCCAGTACTTC.

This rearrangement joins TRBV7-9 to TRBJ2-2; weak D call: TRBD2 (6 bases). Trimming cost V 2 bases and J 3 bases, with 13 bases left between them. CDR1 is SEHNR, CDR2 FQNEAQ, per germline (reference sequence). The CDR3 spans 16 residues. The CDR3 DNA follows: TGTGCCAGCAGCTTATCCCTAGCGAGGTACACCGGGGAGCTGTTTTTT. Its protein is CASSLSLARYTGELFF.

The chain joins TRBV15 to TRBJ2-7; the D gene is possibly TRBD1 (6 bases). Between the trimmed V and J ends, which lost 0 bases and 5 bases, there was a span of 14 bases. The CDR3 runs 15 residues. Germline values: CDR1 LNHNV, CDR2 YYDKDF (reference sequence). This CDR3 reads CATSRDGGGYNEQYF. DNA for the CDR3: TGTGCCACCAGCAGAGATGGGGGCGGATATAACGAGCAGTACTTC.

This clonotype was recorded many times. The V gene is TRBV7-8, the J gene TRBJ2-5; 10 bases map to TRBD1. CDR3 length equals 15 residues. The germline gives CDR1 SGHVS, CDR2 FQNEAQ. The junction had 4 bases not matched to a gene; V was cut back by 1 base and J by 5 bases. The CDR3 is CASSLGQGALETQYF. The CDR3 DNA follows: TGTGCCAGCAGCTTAGGACAGGGGGCTTTGGAGACCCAGTACTTC. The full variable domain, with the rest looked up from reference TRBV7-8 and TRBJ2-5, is GAGVSQSPRYKVAKRGQDVALRCDPISGHVSLFWYQQALGQGPEFLTYFQNEAQLDKSGLPSDRFFAERPEGSVSTLKIQRTQQEDSAVYLCASSLGQGALETQYFGPGTRLLVL.

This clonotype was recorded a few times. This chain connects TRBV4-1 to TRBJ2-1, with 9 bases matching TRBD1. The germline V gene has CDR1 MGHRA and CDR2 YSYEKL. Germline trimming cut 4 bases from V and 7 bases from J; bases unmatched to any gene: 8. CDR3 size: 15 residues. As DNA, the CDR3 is TGCGCCAGCAGCCGGGTCCCGGGACAGGGAAATGAGCAGTTCTTC. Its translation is CASSRVPGQGNEQFF.